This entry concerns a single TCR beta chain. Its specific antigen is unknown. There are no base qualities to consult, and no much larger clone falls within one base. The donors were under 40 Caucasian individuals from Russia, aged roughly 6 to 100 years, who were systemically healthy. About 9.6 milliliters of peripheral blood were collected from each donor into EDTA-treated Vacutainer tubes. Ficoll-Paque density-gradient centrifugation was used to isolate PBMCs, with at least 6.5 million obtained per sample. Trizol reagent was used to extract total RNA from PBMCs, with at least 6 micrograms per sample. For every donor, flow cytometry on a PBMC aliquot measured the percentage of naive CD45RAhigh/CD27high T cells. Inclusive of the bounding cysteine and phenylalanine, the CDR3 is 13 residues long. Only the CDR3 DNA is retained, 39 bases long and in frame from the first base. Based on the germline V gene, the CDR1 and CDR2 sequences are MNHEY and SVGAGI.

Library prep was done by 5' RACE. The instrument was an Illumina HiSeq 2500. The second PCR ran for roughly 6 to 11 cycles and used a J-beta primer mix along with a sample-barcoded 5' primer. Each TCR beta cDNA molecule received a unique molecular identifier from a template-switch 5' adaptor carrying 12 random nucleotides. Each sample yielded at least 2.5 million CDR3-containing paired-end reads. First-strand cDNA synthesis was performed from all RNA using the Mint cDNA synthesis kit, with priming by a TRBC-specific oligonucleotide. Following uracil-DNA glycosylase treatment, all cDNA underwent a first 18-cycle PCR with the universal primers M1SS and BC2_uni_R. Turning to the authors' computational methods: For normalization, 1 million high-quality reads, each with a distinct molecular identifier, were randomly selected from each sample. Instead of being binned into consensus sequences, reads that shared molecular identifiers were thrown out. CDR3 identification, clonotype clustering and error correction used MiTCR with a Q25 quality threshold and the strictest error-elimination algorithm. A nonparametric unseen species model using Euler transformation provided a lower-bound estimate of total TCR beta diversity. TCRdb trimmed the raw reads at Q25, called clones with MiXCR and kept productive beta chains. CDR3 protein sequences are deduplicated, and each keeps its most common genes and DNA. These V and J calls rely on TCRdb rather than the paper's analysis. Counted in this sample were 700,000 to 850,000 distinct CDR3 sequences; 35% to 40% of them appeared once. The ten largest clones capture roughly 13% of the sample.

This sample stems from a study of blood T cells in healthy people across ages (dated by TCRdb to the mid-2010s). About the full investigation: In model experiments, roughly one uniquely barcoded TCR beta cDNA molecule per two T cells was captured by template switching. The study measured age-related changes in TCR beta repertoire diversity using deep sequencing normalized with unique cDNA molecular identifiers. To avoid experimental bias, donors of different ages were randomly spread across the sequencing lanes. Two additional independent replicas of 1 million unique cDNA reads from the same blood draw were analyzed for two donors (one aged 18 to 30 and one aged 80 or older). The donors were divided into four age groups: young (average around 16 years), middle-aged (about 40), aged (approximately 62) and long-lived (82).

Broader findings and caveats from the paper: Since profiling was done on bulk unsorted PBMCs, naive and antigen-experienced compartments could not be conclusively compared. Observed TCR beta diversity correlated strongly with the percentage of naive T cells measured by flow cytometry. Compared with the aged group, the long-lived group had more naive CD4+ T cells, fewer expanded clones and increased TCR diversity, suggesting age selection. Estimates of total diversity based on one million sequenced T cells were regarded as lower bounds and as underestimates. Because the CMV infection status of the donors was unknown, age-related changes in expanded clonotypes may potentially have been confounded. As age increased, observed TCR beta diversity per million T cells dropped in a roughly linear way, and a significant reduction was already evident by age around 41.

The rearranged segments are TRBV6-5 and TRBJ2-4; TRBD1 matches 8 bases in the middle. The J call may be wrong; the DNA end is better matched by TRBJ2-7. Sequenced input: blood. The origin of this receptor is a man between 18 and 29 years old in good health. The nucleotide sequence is TGTGCCAGCAGGCGGGACAGGCTAAACGAGCAGTACTTC. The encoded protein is CASRRDRLNEQYF.